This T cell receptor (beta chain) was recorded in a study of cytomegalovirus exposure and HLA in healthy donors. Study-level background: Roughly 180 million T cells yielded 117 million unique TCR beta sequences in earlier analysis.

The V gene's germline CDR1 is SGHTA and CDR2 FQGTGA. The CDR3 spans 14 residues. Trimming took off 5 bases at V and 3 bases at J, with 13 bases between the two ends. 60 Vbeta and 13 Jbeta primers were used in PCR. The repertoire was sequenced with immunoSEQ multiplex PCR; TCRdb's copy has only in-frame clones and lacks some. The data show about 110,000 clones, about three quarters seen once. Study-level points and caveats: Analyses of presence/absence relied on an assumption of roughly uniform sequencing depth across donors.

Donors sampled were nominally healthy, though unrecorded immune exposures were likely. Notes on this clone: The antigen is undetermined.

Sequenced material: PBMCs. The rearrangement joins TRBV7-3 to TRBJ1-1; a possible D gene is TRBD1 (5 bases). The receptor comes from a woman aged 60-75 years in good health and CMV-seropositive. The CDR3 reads CASSAQQVHTEAFF. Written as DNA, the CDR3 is TGTGCCAGCAGCGCTCAACAGGTTCACACTGAAGCTTTCTTT.